Reported below is one T cell receptor (beta chain). Its antigen is not identified. The sample originates from a study of shared clonotypes between healthy human individuals. Profiling relied on immunoSEQ multiplex PCR, and the TCRdb table lists in-frame clones only, not all of them. Altogether about 180,000 clones are present, 85% to 95% being singletons, with the ten largest covering around 0.067%. Whole-study findings and limits: Sequencing depth was a factor that was expected to affect clonotype sharing among donors. Non-shared clonotypes showed lower generation probabilities than clonotypes common to all four donors.

The receptor was derived from a woman in her 30s in good health. Sequenced material: naive CD4+ T cells sorted from blood. Documented subset: CD45RA+ positively selected.

CDR3 protein: CASSKVLGYNEQFF. The CDR3 nucleotides are TGTGCCAGCAGCAAAGTTTTAGGGTACAATGAGCAGTTCTTC. The chain recombines TRBV21-1 with TRBJ2-1. TRBV21-1 is labeled a pseudogene. The CDR3 runs 14 residues.